This T cell receptor beta chain is drawn from a study of blood T cell repertoires in COVID-19 (dated by TCRdb to the early 2020s). At the level of the whole study: Samples from collaborators originated in the United States, Italy and Spain and spanned both the acute and convalescent phases of COVID-19. The material from the prospective study consisted of cDNA or gDNA derived from T cells, B-cell-depleted T cells, or PBMCs. Deeply sampled blood TCRbeta repertoires from subjects exposed to, actively infected with, or recovered from COVID-19 were included in the dataset. The repertoires were released in a freely available public database meant as a resource for research on the immune response to SARS-CoV-2. Samples came from the ongoing ImmuneRACE study (first 160 participants) plus 1,254 subjects from 6 global collaborators. A de-identified subject ID, COVID-19 status, age in years and sex were almost always included in the sample metadata. Where available, HLA class I and class II types were obtained from metadata supplied by the sample provider rather than from assay-based typing. The full study reports these points: Clinical and demographic metadata were provided uncurated, with the amount varying by source and participant.

Unmatched junction bases come to 4, with V trimmed by 4 bases and J by 6 bases. The CDR3 goes from the cysteine to the phenylalanine over 12 residues. Of all the DNA, just the CDR3 is kept, 36 bases in frame from base 1. The germline V gene yields SQVTM for CDR1 and ANQGSEA for CDR2. In the prospective study, participants were 18 to 89 years old, resided in around 25 geographic areas of the United States, and were enrolled through a virtual design. Cohort assignment in the prospective study relied on participant-reported clinical history from a screening survey and a study questionnaire. Exposed participants had been in contact, within 2 weeks of entering the study, with a person who had a PCR-confirmed or clinician-diagnosed case of COVID-19. Mobile phlebotomists in the prospective study collected whole blood, serum and a nasopharyngeal or oropharyngeal swab from every participant. Additional blood draws and questionnaires over an approximately 2-month period could optionally be provided by prospective study participants. Before DNA extraction, prospective study blood samples were shipped either frozen or at room temperature.

The immunoSEQ Assay, a bias-controlled multiplex PCR, was used to amplify TCRbeta CDR3 regions from genomic DNA. The original pipeline was this. Within the assay, amplification of reference gene primers was used to estimate how many nucleated cells each sample contained. To quantify the absolute abundance of each unique TCRbeta CDR3 rearrangement, sequence reads were collapsed and filtered. Productive Simpson clonality was computed per sample as the square root of Simpson's diversity index over productive rearrangements. TCRdb retrieved this table from immuneACCESS and kept in-frame rearrangements only. Not all clones are present; in checked studies, unresolved V genes account for under half, and no reason is known for the remainder. The V and J calls and clone size were taken over from that table, and D and trimming were inferred from the DNA. A total of approximately 270,000 clones appear in this sample, approximately 90% of them only once. Jointly, the top ten make up about 3% of the sample.

About this clone itself: Its binding antigen is unknown. One base away there is no much larger clone; base qualities are not given.

This sequence uses TRBV29-1 and TRBJ2-5, with 8 central nucleotides matching TRBD1. Sequencing input: PBMCs or T cells enriched from blood (not recorded which). The origin of this receptor is a man in his forties who had been exposed to COVID-19. In nucleotides, the sequence is TGCAGCGTTGTACAGGGGGGAAAGACCCAGTACTTC. Translated, it gives CSVVQGGKTQYF.